This TCR beta chain was profiled in a study of T cell repertoires in cytomegalovirus infection. Study as a whole: Newly reported HLA-C-restricted and thoroughly characterized HLA-B-restricted CMV epitopes were employed. Both CMV infection and a matching HLA type were indicated by public TCR beta signatures. Study-level findings and limits: Cumulative frequency (of public TCR beta family members) identified carriers of CMV plus the relevant HLA. The ex vivo response was dominated by HLA-C-restricted CMV-specific TCR beta clonotypes.

This clonotype was counted between two and nine times. Its specificity is not known. TCRdb analysed the reads with MiXCR anew, one entry per CDR3 protein. Among around 900,000 distinct CDR3 sequences, around 32% were seen once, and the ten largest hold 13%. The TCR comes from a human donor in good health (CMV status not recorded). Some clones in this sample may be carry-over from other donors' samples. The source was cultured CD8+ T cells from PBMCs, collected from culture after CMV antigen stimulation.

CDR3 protein: CASSQDPSGGGTDTQYF. The DNA of the CDR3 is TGCGCCAGCAGCCAAGACCCCTCCGGCGGGGGTACAGATACGCAGTATTTT. V is TRBV4-1 and J is TRBJ2-3, with TRBD2 matching 7 bases. The CDR3 runs to 17 residues. The junction had 9 bases not matched to a gene; V was cut back by 0 bases and J by 3 bases. Germline assignment: CDR1 MGHRA and CDR2 YSYEKL.